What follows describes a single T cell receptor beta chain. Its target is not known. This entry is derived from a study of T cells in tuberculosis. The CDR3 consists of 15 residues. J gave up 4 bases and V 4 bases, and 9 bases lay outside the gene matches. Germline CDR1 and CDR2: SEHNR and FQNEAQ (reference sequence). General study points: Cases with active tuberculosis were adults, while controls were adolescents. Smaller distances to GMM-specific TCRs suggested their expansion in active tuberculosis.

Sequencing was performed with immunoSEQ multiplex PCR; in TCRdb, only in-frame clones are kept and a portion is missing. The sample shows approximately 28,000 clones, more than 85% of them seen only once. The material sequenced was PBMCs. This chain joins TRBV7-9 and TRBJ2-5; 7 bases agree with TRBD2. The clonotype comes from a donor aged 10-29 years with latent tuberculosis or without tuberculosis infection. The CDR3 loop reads CASSSMGGSGETQYF. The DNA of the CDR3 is TGTGCCAGCAGCTCAATGGGCGGGAGTGGAGAGACCCAGTACTTC. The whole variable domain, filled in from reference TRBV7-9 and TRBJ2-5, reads DTGVSQNPRHKITKRGQNVTFRCDPISEHNRLYWYRQTLGQGPEFLTYFQNEAQLEKSRLLSDRFSAERPKGSFSTLEIQRTEQGDSAMYLCASSSMGGSGETQYFGPGTRLLVL.